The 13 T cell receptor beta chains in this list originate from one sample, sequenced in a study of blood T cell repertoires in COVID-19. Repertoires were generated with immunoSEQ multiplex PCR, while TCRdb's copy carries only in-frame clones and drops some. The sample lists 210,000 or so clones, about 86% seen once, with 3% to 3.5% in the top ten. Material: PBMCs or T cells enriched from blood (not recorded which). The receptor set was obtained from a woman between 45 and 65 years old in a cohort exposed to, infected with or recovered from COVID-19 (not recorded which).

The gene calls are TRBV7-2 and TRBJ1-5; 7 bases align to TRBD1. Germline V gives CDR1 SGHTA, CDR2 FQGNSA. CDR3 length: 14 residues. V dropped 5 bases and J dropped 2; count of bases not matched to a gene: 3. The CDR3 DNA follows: TGTGCCAGCAGCGACAGGGTCGGCAATCAGCCCCAGCATTTT. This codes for CASSDRVGNQPQHF. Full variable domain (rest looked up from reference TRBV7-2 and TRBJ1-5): GAGVSQSPSNKVTEKGKDVELRCDPISGHTALYWYRQSLGQGLEFLIYFQGNSAPDKSGLPSDRFSAERTGGSVSTLTIQRTQQEDSAVYLCASSDRVGNQPQHFGDGTRLSIL.

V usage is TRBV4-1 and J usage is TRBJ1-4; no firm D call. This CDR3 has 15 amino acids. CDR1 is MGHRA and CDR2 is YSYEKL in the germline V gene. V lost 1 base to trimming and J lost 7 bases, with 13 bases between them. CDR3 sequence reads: CASSQGYQLFEKLFF. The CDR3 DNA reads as TGCGCCAGCAGCCAAGGTTATCAGTTATTTGAAAAACTGTTTTTT.

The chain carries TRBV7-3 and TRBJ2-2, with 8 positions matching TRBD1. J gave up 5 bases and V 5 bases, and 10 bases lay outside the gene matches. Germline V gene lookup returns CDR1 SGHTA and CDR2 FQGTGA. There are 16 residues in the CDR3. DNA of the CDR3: TGTGCCAGCAGCCCTAACAGGGGGGCCTGGACCGGGGAGCTGTTTTTT. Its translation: CASSPNRGAWTGELFF. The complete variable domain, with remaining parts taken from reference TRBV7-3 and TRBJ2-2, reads GAGVSQTPSNKVTEKGKYVELRCDPISGHTALYWYRQSLGQGPEFLIYFQGTGAADDSGLPNDRFFAVRPEGSVSTLKIQRTERGDSAVYLCASSPNRGAWTGELFFGEGSRLTVL.

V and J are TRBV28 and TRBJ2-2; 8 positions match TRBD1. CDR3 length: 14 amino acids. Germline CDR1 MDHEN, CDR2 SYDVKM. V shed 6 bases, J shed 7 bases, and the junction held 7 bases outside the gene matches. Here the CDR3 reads CASRSTGGSGELFF. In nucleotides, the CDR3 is TGTGCCAGCAGATCCACAGGGGGGAGCGGGGAGCTGTTTTTT.

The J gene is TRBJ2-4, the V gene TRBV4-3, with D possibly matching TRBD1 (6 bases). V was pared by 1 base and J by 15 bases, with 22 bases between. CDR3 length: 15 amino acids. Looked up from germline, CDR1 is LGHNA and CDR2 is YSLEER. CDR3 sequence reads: CASSQGVHVRTRGYF. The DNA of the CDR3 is TGCGCCAGCAGCCAAGGGGTTCATGTGAGGACCAGGGGGTACTTC.

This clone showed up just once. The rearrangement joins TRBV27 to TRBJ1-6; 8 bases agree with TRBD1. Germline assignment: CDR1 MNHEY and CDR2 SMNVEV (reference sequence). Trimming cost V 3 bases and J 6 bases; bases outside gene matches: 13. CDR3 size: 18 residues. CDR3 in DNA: TGTGCCAGCAGTTTCCTAATTCCGACAGGGGAGACTAATTCACCCCTCCACTTT. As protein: CASSFLIPTGETNSPLHF.

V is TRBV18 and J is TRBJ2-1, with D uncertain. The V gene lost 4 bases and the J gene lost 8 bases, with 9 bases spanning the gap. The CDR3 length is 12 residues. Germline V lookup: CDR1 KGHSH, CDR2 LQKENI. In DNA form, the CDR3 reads TGTGCCAGCTCACTGTCGTTCGATGAGCAGTTCTTC. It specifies CASSLSFDEQFF.

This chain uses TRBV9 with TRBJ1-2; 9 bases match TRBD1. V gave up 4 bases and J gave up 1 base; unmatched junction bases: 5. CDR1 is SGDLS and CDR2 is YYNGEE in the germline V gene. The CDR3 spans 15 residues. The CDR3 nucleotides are TGTGCCAGCAGCTTAGCGGGACAGGGTAACTATGGCTACACCTTC. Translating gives CASSLAGQGNYGYTF.

CDR3 bases: TGTGCCAGCAGTGCGGGGGGCCTGAACACCGGGGAGCTGTTTTTT. Amino acid sequence: CASSAGGLNTGELFF. The chain is built from TRBV2 and TRBJ2-2; weak D call: TRBD2 (7 bases). Between the trimmed V and J ends, which lost 4 bases and 1 base, there was a span of 10 bases. The germline V gene encodes CDR1 SNHLY and CDR2 FYNNEI. The CDR3 is made up of 15 amino acids.

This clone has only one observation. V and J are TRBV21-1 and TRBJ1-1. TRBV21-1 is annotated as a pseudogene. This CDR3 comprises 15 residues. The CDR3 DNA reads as TGTGCCAGCAGAAACAGGGACTACCCCAACACTGAAGCTTTCTTT. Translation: CASRNRDYPNTEAFF.

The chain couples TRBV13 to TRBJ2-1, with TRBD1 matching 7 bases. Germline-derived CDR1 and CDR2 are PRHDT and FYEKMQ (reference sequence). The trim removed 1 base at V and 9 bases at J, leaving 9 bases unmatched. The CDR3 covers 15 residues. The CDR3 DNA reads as TGTGCCAGCAGCTTAGACCCAATCGACAGGGTTGAGCAGTTCTTC. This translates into CASSLDPIDRVEQFF.

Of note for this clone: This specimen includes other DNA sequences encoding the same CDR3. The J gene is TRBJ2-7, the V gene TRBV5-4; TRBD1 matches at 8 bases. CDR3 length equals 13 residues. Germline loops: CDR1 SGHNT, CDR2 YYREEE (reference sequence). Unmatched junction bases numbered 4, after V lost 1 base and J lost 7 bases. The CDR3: CASSLQGAREQYF. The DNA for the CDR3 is TGTGCCAGCAGCTTGCAGGGGGCGAGGGAGCAGTACTTC.

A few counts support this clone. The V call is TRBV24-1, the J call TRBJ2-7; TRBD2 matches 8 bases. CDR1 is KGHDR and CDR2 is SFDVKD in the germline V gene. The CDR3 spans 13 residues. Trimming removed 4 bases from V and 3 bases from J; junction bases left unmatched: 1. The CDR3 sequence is CATSDGGGYEQYF. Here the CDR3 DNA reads TGTGCCACCAGTGACGGGGGGGGCTACGAGCAGTACTTC.